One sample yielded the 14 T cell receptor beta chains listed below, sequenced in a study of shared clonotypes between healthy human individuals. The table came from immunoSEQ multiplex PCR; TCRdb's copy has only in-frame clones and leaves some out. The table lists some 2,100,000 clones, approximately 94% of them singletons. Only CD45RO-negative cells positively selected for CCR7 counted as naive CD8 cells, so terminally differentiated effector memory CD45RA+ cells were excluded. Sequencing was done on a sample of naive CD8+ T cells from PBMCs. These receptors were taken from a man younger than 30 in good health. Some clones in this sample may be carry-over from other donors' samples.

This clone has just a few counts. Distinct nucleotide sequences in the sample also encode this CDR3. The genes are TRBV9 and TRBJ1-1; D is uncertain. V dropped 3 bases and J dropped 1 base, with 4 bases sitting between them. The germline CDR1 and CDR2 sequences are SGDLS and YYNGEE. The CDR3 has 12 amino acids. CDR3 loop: CASSAGNTEAFF. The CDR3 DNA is TGTGCCAGCAGCGCCGGGAACACTGAAGCTTTCTTT.

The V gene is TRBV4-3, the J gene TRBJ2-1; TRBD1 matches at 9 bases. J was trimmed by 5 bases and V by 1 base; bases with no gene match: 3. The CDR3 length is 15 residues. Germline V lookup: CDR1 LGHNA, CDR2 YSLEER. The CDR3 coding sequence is TGCGCCAGCAGCCAAGGGACAGGGGTTCACAATGAGCAGTTCTTC. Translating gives CASSQGTGVHNEQFF.

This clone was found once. Here the CDR3 DNA reads TGTGCCAGCATCGGGGCTGGAGCTTTCTTT. This sequence encodes CASIGAGAFF. The chain is built from TRBV6-5 and TRBJ1-1; a weak D match, TRBD1 (5 bases). Germline CDR1 and CDR2: MNHEY and SVGAGI. The CDR3 has 10 residues. Trimming left V 7 bases short and J 10 bases short, with 10 bases between.

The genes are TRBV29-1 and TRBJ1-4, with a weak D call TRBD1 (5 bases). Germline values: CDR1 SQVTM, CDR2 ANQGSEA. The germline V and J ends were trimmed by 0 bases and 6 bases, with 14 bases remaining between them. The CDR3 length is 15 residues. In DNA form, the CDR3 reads TGCAGCGTTGAAGAGTCCGGGACGAACTATGAAAAACTGTTTTTT. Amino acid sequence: CSVEESGTNYEKLFF. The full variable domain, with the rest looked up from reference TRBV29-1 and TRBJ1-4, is SAVISQKPSRDICQRGTSLTIQCQVDSQVTMMFWYRQQPGQSLTLIATANQGSEATYESGFVIDKFPISRPNLTFSTLTVSNMSPEDSSIYLCSVEESGTNYEKLFFGSGTQLSVL.

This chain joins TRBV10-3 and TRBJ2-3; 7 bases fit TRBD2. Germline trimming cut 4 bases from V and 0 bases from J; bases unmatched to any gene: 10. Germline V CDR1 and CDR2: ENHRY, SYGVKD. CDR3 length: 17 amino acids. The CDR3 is CAISGKREGPSTDTQYF. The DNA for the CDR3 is TGTGCCATCAGTGGGAAGCGGGAAGGCCCTAGCACAGATACGCAGTATTTT.

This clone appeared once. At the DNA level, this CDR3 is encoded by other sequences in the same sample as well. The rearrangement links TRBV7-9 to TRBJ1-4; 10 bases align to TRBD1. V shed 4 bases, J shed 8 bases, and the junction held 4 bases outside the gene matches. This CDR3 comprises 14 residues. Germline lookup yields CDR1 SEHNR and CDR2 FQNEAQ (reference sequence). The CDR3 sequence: CASSSTGGVEKLFF. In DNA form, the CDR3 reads TGTGCCAGCAGCTCGACAGGGGGCGTCGAAAAACTGTTTTTT.

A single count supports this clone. The CDR3 coding sequence is TGTGCCAGCAGCTCGGCCGGGGGGCGTTACGAGCAGTACTTC. This gives the protein CASSSAGGRYEQYF. The V gene is TRBV13, the J gene TRBJ2-7, with D tentatively TRBD2 (7 bases). Trimming took off 4 bases at V and 4 bases at J, with 14 bases between the two ends. This CDR3 is built from 14 residues. The germline V gene encodes CDR1 PRHDT and CDR2 FYEKMQ (reference sequence).

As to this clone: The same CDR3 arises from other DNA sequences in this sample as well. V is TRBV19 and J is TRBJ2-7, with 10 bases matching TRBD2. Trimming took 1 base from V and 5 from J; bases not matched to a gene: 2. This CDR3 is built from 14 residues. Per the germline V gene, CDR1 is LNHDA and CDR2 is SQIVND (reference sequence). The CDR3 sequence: CASSIVLAGDEQYF. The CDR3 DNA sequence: TGTGCCAGTAGTATAGTCCTAGCGGGAGACGAGCAGTACTTC.

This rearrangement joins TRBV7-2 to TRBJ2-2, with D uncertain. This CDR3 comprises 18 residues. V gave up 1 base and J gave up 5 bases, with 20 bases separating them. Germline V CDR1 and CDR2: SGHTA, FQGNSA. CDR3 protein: CASSLGGRTAGGTGELFF. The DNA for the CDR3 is TGTGCCAGCAGCTTAGGTGGTAGAACAGCCGGCGGTACCGGGGAGCTGTTTTTT.

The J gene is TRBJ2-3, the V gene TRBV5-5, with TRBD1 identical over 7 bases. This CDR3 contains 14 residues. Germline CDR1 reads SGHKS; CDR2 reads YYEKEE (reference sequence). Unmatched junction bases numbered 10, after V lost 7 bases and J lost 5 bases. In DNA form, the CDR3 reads TGTGCCAGCTGGACACAGGGGTTGGGAGATACGCAGTATTTT. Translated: CASWTQGLGDTQYF.

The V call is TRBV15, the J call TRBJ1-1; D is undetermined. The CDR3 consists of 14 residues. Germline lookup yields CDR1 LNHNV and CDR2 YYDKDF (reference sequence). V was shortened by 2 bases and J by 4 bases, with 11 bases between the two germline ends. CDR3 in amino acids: CATSRTTSPTEAFF. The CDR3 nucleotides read TGTGCCACCAGCAGAACAACATCGCCCACTGAAGCTTTCTTT.

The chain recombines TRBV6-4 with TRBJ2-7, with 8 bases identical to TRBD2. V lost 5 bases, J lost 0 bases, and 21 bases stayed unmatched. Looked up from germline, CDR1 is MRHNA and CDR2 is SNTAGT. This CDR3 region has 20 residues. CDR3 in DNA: TGTGCCAGCAGTCACCCTAAGAGACTAGCGCCCAACCGGAGCTCCTACGAGCAGTACTTC. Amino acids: CASSHPKRLAPNRSSYEQYF.

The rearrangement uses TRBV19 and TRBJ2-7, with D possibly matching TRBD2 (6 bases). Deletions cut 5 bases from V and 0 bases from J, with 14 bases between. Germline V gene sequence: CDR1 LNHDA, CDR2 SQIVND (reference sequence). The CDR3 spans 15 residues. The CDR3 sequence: CASSPGRDSSYEQYF. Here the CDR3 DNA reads TGTGCCAGTAGTCCCGGCAGGGACTCCTCCTACGAGCAGTACTTC.

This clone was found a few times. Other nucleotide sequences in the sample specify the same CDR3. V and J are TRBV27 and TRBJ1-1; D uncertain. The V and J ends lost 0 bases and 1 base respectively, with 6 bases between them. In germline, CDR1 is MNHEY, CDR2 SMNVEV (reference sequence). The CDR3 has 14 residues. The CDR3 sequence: CASSLSSGNTEAFF. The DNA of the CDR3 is TGTGCCAGCAGTTTATCGAGCGGGAACACTGAAGCTTTCTTT.